In its sample, the clone carrying this T cell receptor beta chain was seen many times. The CDR3 extends over 13 amino acids. Germline CDR1 and CDR2: MNHNS and SASEGT. With 4 bases removed from V and 4 bases from J, the gap between germline ends came to 11 bases. TCRdb passed the reads through MiXCR, listing each CDR3 protein once. The sample consists of under 55,000 distinct CDR3 sequences, less than 8% of them appearing once. This entry comes from a study of patients with pleural tuberculosis. This chain uses TRBV6-1 with TRBJ2-7; D uncertain. This sequence was found in a human donor with pleural tuberculosis. The CDR3 loop is CASSAEVPYEQYF. CDR3 bases: TGTGCCAGCAGTGCCGAGGTTCCATACGAGCAGTACTTC.